Following are 21 T cell receptor beta chains from one sample sequenced in a study of T-cell reconstitution after alpha-beta-depleted transplantation in children. Using unique molecular identifiers, the investigators prepared the TCRbeta library. A single record per CDR3 protein comes from TCRdb applying MiXCR to the PCR reads. The sample contains approximately 590,000 distinct CDR3 sequences, roughly a tenth of which appear only once. The sample in question was PBMCs from the stem cell graft donor, obtained from the stem cell graft. These receptors originate from a human donor who donated a stem cell graft to a child with acute myeloid leukemia.

The V call is TRBV29-1, the J call TRBJ2-2; D gene ambiguous. The germline CDR1 and CDR2 sequences are SQVTM and ANQGSEA. V was cut by 4 bases and J by 6 bases, with 9 bases left in between. The CDR3 sequence is 12 residues long. CDR3 nucleotides: TGCAGCGTTGGATACTCGGCCGGGGAGCTGTTTTTT. Its translation is CSVGYSAGELFF.

This clonotype has only a few counts. This chain links TRBV7-8 with TRBJ1-5; 7 bases map to TRBD1. The junction had 9 bases not matched to a gene; V was cut back by 0 bases and J by 4 bases. CDR3 size: 17 residues. Germline-derived CDR1 and CDR2 are SGHVS and FQNEAQ. In nucleotides, the CDR3 is TGTGCCAGCAGCTTAGCCAACAGCCGGACAGGAAATCAGCCCCAGCATTTT. It specifies CASSLANSRTGNQPQHF.

This clonotype has just a few counts. The rearrangement links TRBV28 to TRBJ2-7, with D perhaps assigned TRBD1 or TRBD2 (6 bases each). The CDR3 runs 13 residues. Germline-derived CDR1 and CDR2 are MDHEN and SYDVKM. The V end was cut by 8 bases, the J end by 3 bases, with 14 bases between. The CDR3 DNA reads as TGTGCCAGCGTCGGGGGCGGCCTCTACGAGCAGTACTTC. Amino acid sequence: CASVGGGLYEQYF. Using reference TRBV28 and TRBJ2-7 for the parts outside the CDR3, the full variable domain is DVKVTQSSRYLVKRTGEKVFLECVQDMDHENMFWYRQDPGLGLRLIYFSYDVKMKEKGDIPEGYSVSREKKERFSLILESASTNQTSMYLCASVGGGLYEQYFGPGTRLTVT.

This clonotype showed up many times. J is TRBJ2-3 and V is TRBV29-1, with unresolved D. The length of the CDR3 is 14 residues. Trimming took off 4 bases at V and 2 bases at J, with 13 bases between the two ends. Germline loops: CDR1 SQVTM, CDR2 ANQGSEA. The CDR3 region is CSVVLELNTDTQYF. The CDR3 DNA is TGCAGCGTTGTCTTGGAGCTCAACACAGATACGCAGTATTTT.

A few counts support this clonotype. Its ends do not fully match the called genes, so a read error is possible. This sequence joins TRBV6-1 and TRBJ2-1; 9 bases line up with TRBD2. The germline CDR1 and CDR2 sequences are MNHNS and SASEGT. CDR3 length: 16 amino acids. CDR3 in amino acids: CASNEAGLAGFYEQFF. Written as DNA, the CDR3 is TGTGCCAGCAATGAAGCTGGCCTAGCGGGATTCTATGAGCAGTTCTTC.

This clonotype has ten or more counts. V is TRBV7-2 and J is TRBJ2-1, with D unclear. The CDR3 extends over 13 amino acids. Germline V CDR1 and CDR2: SGHTA, FQGNSA. The ends were cut back, 4 bases at V and 5 bases at J, with 9 bases in the middle. CDR3: CASSYTRNNEQFF. In DNA form, the CDR3 reads TGTGCCAGCAGCTACACGAGGAACAATGAGCAGTTCTTC.

This clonotype was observed at least ten times. The chain couples TRBV10-3 to TRBJ2-1; 7 nucleotides match TRBD2. V lost 9 bases, J lost 6 bases, and 2 bases stayed unmatched. Germline-derived CDR1 and CDR2 are ENHRY and SYGVKD. CDR3 length equals 11 residues. The CDR3 DNA reads as TGTGCCATAGCGGGATCCAATGAGCAGTTCTTC. Its translation is CAIAGSNEQFF.

This clonotype was detected many times. The genes are TRBV3-1 and TRBJ2-5; the match to TRBD2 covers 7 bases. Germline CDR1 reads LGHDT; CDR2 reads YNNKEL (reference sequence). This CDR3 is 13 amino acids long. V lost 5 bases to trimming and J lost 5 bases; unmatched junction nucleotides: 5. Here the CDR3 reads CASSVGLVETQYF. The CDR3 region has the DNA TGTGCCAGCAGCGTTGGACTAGTGGAGACCCAGTACTTC.

This clonotype has a count of ten or more. The V and J genes are TRBV6-1 and TRBJ1-3; D remains unclear. Trimming pared 7 bases from V and 0 bases from J, leaving 10 bases between. Germline V CDR1 and CDR2: MNHNS, SASEGT. The CDR3 is 14 residues long. CDR3 sequence: CASTPGFSGNTIYF. The CDR3 nucleotides are TGTGCCAGCACTCCGGGGTTCTCTGGAAACACCATATATTTT.

This clonotype was found many times. The chain combines TRBV30 with TRBJ2-7; D perhaps matches TRBD1 (6 bases). Per germline, CDR1 GTSNPN and CDR2 SVGIG (reference sequence). The CDR3 loop spans 13 amino acids. V gave up 3 bases and J gave up 3 bases, with 12 bases separating them. The CDR3 bases are TGTGCCTGGAGCTGGGACAAGCTCTACGAGCAGTACTTC. The encoded protein is CAWSWDKLYEQYF. Together with reference TRBV30 and TRBJ2-7, the CDR3 gives the full variable domain: SQTIHQWPATLVQPVGSPLSLECTVEGTSNPNLYWYRQAAGRGLQLLFYSVGIGQISSEVPQNLSASRPQDRQFILSSKKLLLSDSGFYLCAWSWDKLYEQYFGPGTRLTVT.

This clonotype occurred a few times. This rearrangement joins TRBV7-9 to TRBJ1-1, with D maybe TRBD1 (5 bases). The CDR3 consists of 14 residues. Trimming cost V 6 bases and J 9 bases, with 20 bases left between them. The V gene's germline CDR1 is SEHNR and CDR2 FQNEAQ (reference sequence). The DNA for the CDR3 is TGTGCCAGCAGTAAGGTTCCGGGACGAATTAAAGCTTTCTTT. This encodes CASSKVPGRIKAFF.

This clonotype appeared many times. The rearrangement uses TRBV7-2 and TRBJ2-3; D gene ambiguous. Germline lookup yields CDR1 SGHTA and CDR2 FQGNSA. V shed 8 bases and J shed 6 bases, with 15 bases lying between them. The CDR3 is 13 amino acids. The CDR3 protein is CASQAGFGDTQYF. The CDR3 DNA reads TGTGCCAGCCAGGCCGGGTTTGGGGATACGCAGTATTTT.

This chain joins TRBV15 and TRBJ2-7; TRBD2 aligns across 9 bases. The germline gives CDR1 LNHNV, CDR2 YYDKDF (reference sequence). The CDR3 covers 15 residues. With 5 bases clipped from V and 4 bases from J, the junction kept 9 bases outside the gene matches. The CDR3 region is CATSSSGSGRYEQYF. The CDR3, as DNA: TGTGCCACCAGCTCGAGCGGTAGCGGGAGATACGAGCAGTACTTC.

The sample holds a few counts of this clonotype. This rearrangement joins TRBV2 to TRBJ2-3, with D perhaps TRBD2 (5 bases). The CDR3 consists of 18 residues. V was cut by 1 base and J by 1 base, with 18 bases left in between. Germline CDR1 is SNHLY and CDR2 is FYNNEI. The CDR3 spells CASSEVRQPLDGTDTQYF. CDR3 coding DNA: TGTGCCAGCAGTGAAGTCAGGCAGCCACTAGACGGCACAGATACGCAGTATTTT. Variable domain in full (rest from reference TRBV2 and TRBJ2-3): EPEVTQTPSHQVTQMGQEVILRCVPISNHLYFYWYRQILGQKVEFLVSFYNNEISEKSEIFDDQFSVERPDGSNFTLKIRSTKLEDSAMYFCASSEVRQPLDGTDTQYFGPGTRLTVL.

This clonotype has just a few counts. V is TRBV7-8 and J is TRBJ1-3; D is possibly TRBD1 (5 bases). The CDR3 spans 12 residues. V was clipped by 10 bases and J by 8 bases, with 15 bases between them. The germline V gene has CDR1 SGHVS and CDR2 FQNEAQ. CDR3 DNA: TGTGCCACATCACCGGGGACGCACACCATATATTTT. It is translated as CATSPGTHTIYF.

This clonotype was seen many times. The rearrangement joins TRBV11-2 to TRBJ2-1; D possibly corresponds to TRBD2 (6 bases). The CDR3 is made up of 15 amino acids. The V end lost 1 base, the J end lost 5 bases, and 12 bases lay between the germline ends. The germline gives CDR1 SGHAT, CDR2 FQNNGV. DNA of the CDR3: TGTGCCAGCAGCTTAGCCGGGGGAATTAACAATGAGCAGTTCTTC. It translates to CASSLAGGINNEQFF.

This clonotype was picked up many times. The chain is built from TRBV29-1 and TRBJ2-7; no reliable D call. V lost 2 bases to trimming and J lost 1 base, with 3 bases between them. The CDR3 has 11 amino acids. Germline V gene data show CDR1 as SQVTM and CDR2 as ANQGSEA. CDR3 amino acids: CSVEKSYEQYF. DNA of the CDR3: TGCAGCGTTGAAAAGTCCTACGAGCAGTACTTC.

The table lists this clonotype with many counts. The chain links TRBV29-1 to TRBJ1-1; D gene ambiguous. Per the germline V gene, CDR1 is SQVTM and CDR2 is ANQGSEA. The CDR3 consists of 13 residues. Trimming pared 6 bases from V and 3 bases from J, leaving 14 bases between. CDR3 sequence: CSVFESWYTEAFF. The CDR3 DNA sequence: TGCAGCGTCTTTGAATCTTGGTACACTGAAGCTTTCTTT.

The J gene is TRBJ2-1, the V gene TRBV28, with D maybe TRBD1 (5 bases). Between the trimmed V and J ends, which lost 7 bases and 10 bases, there was a span of 11 bases. CDR1 MDHEN and CDR2 SYDVKM come from the germline V gene. This CDR3 is 11 amino acids long. The DNA of the CDR3 is TGTGCCAGCACCCGTAAGGGGGAGCAGTTCTTC. Translating it yields CASTRKGEQFF.

The V and J genes are TRBV4-2 and TRBJ2-6; tentatively, D is TRBD2 (5 bases). V lost 0 bases and J 0 bases, leaving 6 bases between the germline ends. In germline, CDR1 is LGHNA, CDR2 YNFKEQ. The CDR3 runs 16 residues. For the CDR3, the DNA is TGTGCCAGCAGCCAAGACGCGGGCTCTGGGGCCAACGTCCTGACTTTC. Its protein is CASSQDAGSGANVLTF.

This clonotype was seen ten or more times. The V gene is TRBV20-1, the J gene TRBJ1-1; the D gene is possibly TRBD1 (5 bases). This CDR3 region has 13 residues. V shed 4 bases and J shed 4 bases, with 13 bases lying between them. The germline gives CDR1 DFQATT, CDR2 SNEGSKA (reference sequence). CDR3 amino acids: CSATTVLSTEAFF. CDR3 in DNA: TGCAGTGCTACGACAGTACTCTCCACTGAAGCTTTCTTT.